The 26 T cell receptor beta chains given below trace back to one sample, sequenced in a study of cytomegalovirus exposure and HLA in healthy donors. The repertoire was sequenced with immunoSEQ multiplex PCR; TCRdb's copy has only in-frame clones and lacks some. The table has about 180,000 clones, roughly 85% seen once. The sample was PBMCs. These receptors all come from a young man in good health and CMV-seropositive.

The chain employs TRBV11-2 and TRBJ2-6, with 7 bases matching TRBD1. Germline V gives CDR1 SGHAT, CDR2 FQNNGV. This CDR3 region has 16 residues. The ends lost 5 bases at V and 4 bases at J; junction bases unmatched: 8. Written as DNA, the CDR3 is TGTGCCAGCAGCACCGACAGGGTCCCGGGGGCCAACGTCCTGACTTTC. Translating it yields CASSTDRVPGANVLTF.

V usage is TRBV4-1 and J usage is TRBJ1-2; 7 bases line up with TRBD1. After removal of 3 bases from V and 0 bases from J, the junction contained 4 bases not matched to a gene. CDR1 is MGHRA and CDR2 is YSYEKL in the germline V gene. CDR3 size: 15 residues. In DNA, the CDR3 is TGCGCCAGCAGCCAGACGGGACAGACTAACTATGGCTACACCTTC. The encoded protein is CASSQTGQTNYGYTF.

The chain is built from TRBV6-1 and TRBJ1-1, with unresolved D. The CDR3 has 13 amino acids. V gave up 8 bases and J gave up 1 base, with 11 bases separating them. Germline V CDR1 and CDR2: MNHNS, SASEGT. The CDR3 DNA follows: TGTGCCAGCCGGGAGCGGGGGAACACTGAAGCTTTCTTT. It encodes CASRERGNTEAFF.

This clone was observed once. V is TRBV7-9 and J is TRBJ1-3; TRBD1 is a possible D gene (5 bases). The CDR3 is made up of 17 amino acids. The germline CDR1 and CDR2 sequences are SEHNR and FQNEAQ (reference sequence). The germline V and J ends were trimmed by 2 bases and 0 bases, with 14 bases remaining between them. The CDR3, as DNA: TGTGCCAGCAGCTTAAGACAGCCTGTGAGCTCTGGAAACACCATATATTTT. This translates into CASSLRQPVSSGNTIYF.

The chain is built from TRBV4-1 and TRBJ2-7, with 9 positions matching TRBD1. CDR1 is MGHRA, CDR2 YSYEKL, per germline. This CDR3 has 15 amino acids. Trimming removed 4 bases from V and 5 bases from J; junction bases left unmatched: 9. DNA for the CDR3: TGCGCCAGCAGCCCAACCGGGACAGGGAGCCACGAGCAGTACTTC. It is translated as CASSPTGTGSHEQYF.

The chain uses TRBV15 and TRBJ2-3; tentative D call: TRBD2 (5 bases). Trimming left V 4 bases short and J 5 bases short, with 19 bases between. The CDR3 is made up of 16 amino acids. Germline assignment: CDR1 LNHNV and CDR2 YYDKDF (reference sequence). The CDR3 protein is CATSTSRTPAEDTQYF. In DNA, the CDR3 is TGTGCCACCAGCACCTCCAGGACTCCGGCGGAAGATACGCAGTATTTT. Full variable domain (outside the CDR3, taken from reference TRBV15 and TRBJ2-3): DAMVIQNPRYQVTQFGKPVTLSCSQTLNHNVMYWYQQKSSQAPKLLFHYYDKDFNNEADTPDNFQSRRPNTSFCFLDIRSPGLGDTAMYLCATSTSRTPAEDTQYFGPGTRLTVL.

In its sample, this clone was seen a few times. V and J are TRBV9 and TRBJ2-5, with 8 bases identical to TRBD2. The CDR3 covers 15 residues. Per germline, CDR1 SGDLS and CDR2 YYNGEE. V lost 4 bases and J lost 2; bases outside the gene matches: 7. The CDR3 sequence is CASSTRGGAQETQYF. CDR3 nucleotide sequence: TGTGCCAGCAGCACCCGGGGGGGGGCACAAGAGACCCAGTACTTC.

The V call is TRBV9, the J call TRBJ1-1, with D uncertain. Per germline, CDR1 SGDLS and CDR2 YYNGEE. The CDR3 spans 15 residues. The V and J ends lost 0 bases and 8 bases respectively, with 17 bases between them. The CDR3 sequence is CASSVGRSGTTEAFF. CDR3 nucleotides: TGTGCCAGCAGCGTAGGAAGGTCGGGTACAACAGAAGCTTTCTTT.

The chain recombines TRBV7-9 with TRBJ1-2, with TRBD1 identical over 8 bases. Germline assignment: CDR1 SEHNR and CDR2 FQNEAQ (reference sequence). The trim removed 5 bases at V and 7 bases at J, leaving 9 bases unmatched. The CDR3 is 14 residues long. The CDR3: CASSRGTGGFGYTF. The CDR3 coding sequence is TGTGCCAGCAGCCGAGGGACAGGAGGTTTTGGCTACACCTTC.

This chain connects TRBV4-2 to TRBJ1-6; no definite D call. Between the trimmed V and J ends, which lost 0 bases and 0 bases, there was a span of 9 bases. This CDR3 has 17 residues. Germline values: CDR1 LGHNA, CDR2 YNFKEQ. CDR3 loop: CASSQDLSSSYNSPLHF. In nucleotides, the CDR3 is TGTGCCAGCAGCCAAGATCTATCGAGCTCCTATAATTCACCCCTCCACTTT.

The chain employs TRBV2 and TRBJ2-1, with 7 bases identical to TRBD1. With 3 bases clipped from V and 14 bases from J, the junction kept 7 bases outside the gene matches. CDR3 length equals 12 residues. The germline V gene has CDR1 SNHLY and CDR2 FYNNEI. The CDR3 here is CASSEIGQVKFF. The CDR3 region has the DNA TGTGCCAGCAGTGAGATCGGACAGGTAAAGTTCTTC.

CDR3 residues: CASSQVANHLYEQYF. CDR3 coding DNA: TGTGCCAGCAGCCAAGTAGCAAATCACCTTTACGAGCAGTACTTC. The chain employs TRBV16 and TRBJ2-7, with D unresolved. The CDR3 consists of 15 residues. V lost 2 bases to trimming and J lost 4 bases, with 15 bases between them. CDR1 and CDR2 (germline): KGHSY, FQNENV. Complete variable domain (other parts from reference TRBV16 and TRBJ2-7): GEEVAQTPKHLVRGEGQKAKLYCAPIKGHSYVFWYQQVLKNEFKFLISFQNENVFDETGMPKERFSAKCLPNSPCSLEIQATKLEDSAVYFCASSQVANHLYEQYFGPGTRLTVT.

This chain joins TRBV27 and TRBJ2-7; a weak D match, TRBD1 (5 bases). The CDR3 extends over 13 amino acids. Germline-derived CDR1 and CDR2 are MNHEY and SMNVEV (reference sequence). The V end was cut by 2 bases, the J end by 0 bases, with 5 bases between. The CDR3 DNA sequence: TGTGCCAGCAGTTTACAGGGCTCCTACGAGCAGTACTTC. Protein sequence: CASSLQGSYEQYF.

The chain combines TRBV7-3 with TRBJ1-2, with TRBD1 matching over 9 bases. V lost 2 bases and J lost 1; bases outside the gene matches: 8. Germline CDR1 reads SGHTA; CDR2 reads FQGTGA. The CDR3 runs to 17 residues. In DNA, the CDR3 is TGTGCCAGCAGCTTAGGCCCGTCGGGACAGGGTAACTATGGCTACACCTTC. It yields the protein CASSLGPSGQGNYGYTF.

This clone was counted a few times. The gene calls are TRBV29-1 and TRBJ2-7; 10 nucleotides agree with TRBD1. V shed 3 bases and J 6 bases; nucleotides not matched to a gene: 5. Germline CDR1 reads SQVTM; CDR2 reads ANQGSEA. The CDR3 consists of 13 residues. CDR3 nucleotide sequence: TGCAGCGTTGATAAAAGGACAGGGGGCGAGCAGTACTTC. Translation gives CSVDKRTGGEQYF.

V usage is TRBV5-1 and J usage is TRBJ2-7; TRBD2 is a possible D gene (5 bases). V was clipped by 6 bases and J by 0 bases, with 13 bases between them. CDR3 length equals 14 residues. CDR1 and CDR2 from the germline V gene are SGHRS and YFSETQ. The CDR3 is CASTPGGLSYEQYF. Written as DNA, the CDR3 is TGCGCCAGCACCCCCGGAGGACTCTCCTACGAGCAGTACTTC.

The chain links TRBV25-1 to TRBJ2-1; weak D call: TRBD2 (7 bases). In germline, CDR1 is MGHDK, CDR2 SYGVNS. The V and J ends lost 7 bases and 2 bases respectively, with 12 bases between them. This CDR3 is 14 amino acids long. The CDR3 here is CASTGEGAYNEQFF. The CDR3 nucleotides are TGTGCCAGCACTGGGGAGGGGGCCTACAATGAGCAGTTCTTC.

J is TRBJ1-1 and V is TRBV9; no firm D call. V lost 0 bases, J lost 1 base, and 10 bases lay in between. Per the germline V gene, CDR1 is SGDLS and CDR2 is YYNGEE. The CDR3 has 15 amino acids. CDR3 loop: CASSVGTTPNTEAFF. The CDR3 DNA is TGTGCCAGCAGCGTAGGTACAACACCGAACACTGAAGCTTTCTTT.

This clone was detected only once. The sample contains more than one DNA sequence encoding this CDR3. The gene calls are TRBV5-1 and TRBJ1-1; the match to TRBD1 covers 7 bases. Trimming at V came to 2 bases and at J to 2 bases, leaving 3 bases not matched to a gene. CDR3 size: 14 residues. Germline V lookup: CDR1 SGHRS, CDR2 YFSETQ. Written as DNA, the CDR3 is TGCGCCAGCAGCTTACAGGGGACCAACACTGAAGCTTTCTTT. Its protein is CASSLQGTNTEAFF.

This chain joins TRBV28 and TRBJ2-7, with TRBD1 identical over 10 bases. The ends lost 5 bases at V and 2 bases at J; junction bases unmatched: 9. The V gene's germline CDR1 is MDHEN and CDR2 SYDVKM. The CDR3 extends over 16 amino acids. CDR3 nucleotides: TGTGCCAGCAGTGACCAGCCGGGACAGGGGACCTACGAGCAGTACTTC. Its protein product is CASSDQPGQGTYEQYF.

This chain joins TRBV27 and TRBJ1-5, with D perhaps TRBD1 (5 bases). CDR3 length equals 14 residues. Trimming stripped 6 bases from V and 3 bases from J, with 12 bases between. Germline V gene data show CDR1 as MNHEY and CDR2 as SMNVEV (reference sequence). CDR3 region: CASRGTGLNQPQHF. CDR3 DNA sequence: TGTGCCAGCAGGGGCACAGGCCTCAATCAGCCCCAGCATTTT.

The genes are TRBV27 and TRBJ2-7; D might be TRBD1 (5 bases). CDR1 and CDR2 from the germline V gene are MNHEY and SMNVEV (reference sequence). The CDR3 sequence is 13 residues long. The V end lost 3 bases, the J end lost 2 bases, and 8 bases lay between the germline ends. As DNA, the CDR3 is TGTGCCAGCAGTTTTAGGGGCGCCTACGAGCAGTACTTC. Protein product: CASSFRGAYEQYF.

This chain's CDR3 is CASSLAGATREKLFF. The CDR3 DNA reads as TGCGCCAGCAGCTTGGCTGGGGCAACTCGTGAAAAACTGTTTTTT. This chain links TRBV5-1 with TRBJ1-4, with a possible D match to TRBD1 (5 bases). Germline V CDR1 and CDR2: SGHRS, YFSETQ. Trimming left V 0 bases short and J 7 bases short, with 13 bases between. The CDR3 length is 15 residues.

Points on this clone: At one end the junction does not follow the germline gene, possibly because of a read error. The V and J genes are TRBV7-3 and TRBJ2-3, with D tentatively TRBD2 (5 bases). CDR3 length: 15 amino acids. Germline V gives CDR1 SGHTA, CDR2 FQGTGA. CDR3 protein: CASSLTSAGTDTQYF. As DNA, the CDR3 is TGTGCCAGCAGCCTAACTTCAGCGGGCACAGATACGCAGTATTTT.

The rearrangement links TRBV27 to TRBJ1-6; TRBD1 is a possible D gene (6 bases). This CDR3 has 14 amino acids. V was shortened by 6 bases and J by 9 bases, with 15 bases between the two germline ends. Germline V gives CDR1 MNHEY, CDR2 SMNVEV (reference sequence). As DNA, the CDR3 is TGTGCCAGCAGCCCCGGGGGAGGGGGTTCACCCCTCCACTTT. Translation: CASSPGGGGSPLHF.

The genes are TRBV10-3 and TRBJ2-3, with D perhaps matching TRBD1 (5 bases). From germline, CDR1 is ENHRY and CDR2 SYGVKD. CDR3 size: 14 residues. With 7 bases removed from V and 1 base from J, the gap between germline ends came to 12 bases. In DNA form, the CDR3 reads TGTGCCATCACGCAGGGTCCGGGCACAGATACGCAGTATTTT. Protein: CAITQGPGTDTQYF.